This TCR beta chain stems from a study of blood T cells in healthy people across ages (dated by TCRdb to 2014 to 2015). Context from the whole study: In model experiments, template switching captured about one uniquely barcoded TCR beta cDNA molecule for every two T cells. Two additional independent replicas of 1 million unique cDNA reads from the same blood draw were analyzed for two donors (one aged 18 to 29 and one aged 80 or older). To avoid experimental bias, donors of different ages were distributed randomly across sequencing lanes. The donors were split into four age groups: young (average 16 years), middle-aged (about 40), aged (over 55) and long-lived (approximately 89). To track age-related changes in TCR beta repertoire diversity, the study relied on deep sequencing normalized with unique cDNA molecular identifiers. What the work shows at the level of the full study, not this receptor alone: Compared with the aged group, the long-lived group had more naive CD4+ T cells, fewer expanded clones and increased TCR diversity, a pattern suggesting age selection. A strong correlation was found between observed TCR beta diversity and the percentage of naive T cells measured by flow cytometry. Observed TCR beta diversity per million T cells fell roughly linearly with age, and a significant reduction was already apparent by age about 36. Since profiling was done on bulk unsorted PBMCs, naive and antigen-experienced compartments could not be conclusively compared. Because the CMV infection status of the donors was unknown, age-related changes in expanded clonotypes may potentially have been confounded. Estimates of total diversity based on one million sequenced T cells were considered lower bounds and underestimates.

The CDR3 covers 14 residues, taking in both the cysteine and the phenylalanine. Left in the record is the CDR3 DNA by itself, 42 bases read in frame from the first base. Sequences MNHEY (CDR1) and SVGAGI (CDR2) are obtained from the germline V gene. The donors were about 40 Caucasian individuals from Russia, aged roughly 6 to 100 years, who were systemically healthy. Approximately 10 milliliters of peripheral blood were collected from each donor into EDTA-treated Vacutainer tubes. Ficoll-Paque density-gradient centrifugation was used to isolate PBMCs, with at least 6.5 million per sample. Trizol reagent was used to extract total RNA from PBMCs, with at least 5.5 micrograms per sample. The percentages of naive CD45RAhigh/CD27high T cells were determined by flow cytometry on a PBMC aliquot from every donor. About this clonotype: This clone's antigen is unknown. Per-base quality was not reported, and no clone a single base away is much larger than it.

The library came from 5' RACE. The sequencer listed for this sample is Illumina HiSeq 2500. The second PCR ran for about 7 to 11 cycles and used a J-beta primer mix along with a sample-barcoded 5' primer. A template-switch 5' adaptor carrying 12 random nucleotides introduced a unique molecular identifier onto each TCR beta cDNA molecule. Each sample yielded at least 3 million CDR3-containing paired-end reads. First-strand cDNA was synthesized from all RNA with the Mint cDNA synthesis kit, primed by a TRBC-specific oligonucleotide. After uracil-DNA glycosylase treatment, a first 18-cycle PCR used universal primers M1SS and BC2_uni_R on all cDNA. As for the authors' bioinformatics: For normalization, 1 million high-quality reads were randomly selected from each sample, with every read carrying a distinct molecular identifier. Instead of being binned into consensus sequences, reads with shared molecular identifiers were discarded. CDR3 identification, clonotype clustering and error correction used MiTCR with a Q25 quality threshold and the strictest error-elimination algorithm. A nonparametric unseen species model using Euler transformation provided a lower-bound estimate of total TCR beta diversity. TCRdb reworked the public reads: Q25 trimming with fastp, MiXCR clone assembly, productive beta chains retained. Under each unique CDR3 protein, matching rows form one entry showing the most common genes and DNA. The V and J calls reflect TCRdb's pipeline rather than the authors' work. The sample profile shows about 770,000 distinct CDR3 sequences; about 42% of them were found once. The top ten clonotypes cover roughly 18% of the sample.

Sequencing used blood. The clonotype originates from a man in his 60s in good health. The rearrangement joined TRBV6-5 to TRBJ2-5; the junction holds 12 bases that match TRBD1. The J call may not be correct, given that the DNA end is closer to TRBJ2-7. This receptor carries the CDR3 CASTRDRGLDEQYF. The DNA sequence is as follows: TGTGCCAGCACCCGGGACAGGGGGCTCGACGAGCAGTACTTC.